The TCR beta chain under discussion was sequenced for a study of OX40 agonist ivuxolimab in advanced cancers. Across the whole study: Patients took ivuxolimab, an agonistic anti-OX40 (CD134) antibody. Three patients, one with hepatocellular carcinoma and two with cutaneous melanoma, achieved partial responses.

With regard to this clone: Its antigen is undetermined.

TCRdb's table, derived via immunoSEQ multiplex PCR, lists solely in-frame clones and lacks some. The table lists more than 100,000 clones, 80% to 90% of them singletons. Findings and limits, study-wide: CD8+ T cells averaged more expanded clones than CD4+.

Material: CD4+ or CD8+ T cells sorted from blood, obtained in a trial of the OX40 agonist ivuxolimab. This clonotype was sampled from an adult with an advanced solid tumor such as melanoma, head and neck, liver or kidney cancer.

CDR3 coding DNA: TGTGCCAGCAGCGTAGGGACAGGGAGAACTGAAGCTTTCTTT. The encoded protein is CASSVGTGRTEAFF. This chain connects TRBV7-2 to TRBJ1-1; 9 nucleotides match TRBD1. CDR3 length: 14 residues. The V segment lost 5 bases and the J segment 5 bases; nucleotides outside the gene matches: 6. The V gene's germline CDR1 is SGHTA and CDR2 FQGNSA.